This TCR beta chain was recovered during a study of blood T cell repertoires in COVID-19. Overall study context: T cells, B-cell-depleted T cells, or PBMCs supplied cDNA or gDNA.

Germline loops: CDR1 KGHSH, CDR2 LQKENI. The V gene lost 3 bases and the J gene lost 7 bases, with 10 bases spanning the gap. The CDR3 has 13 amino acids. Assay: immunoSEQ multiplex PCR; the TCRdb copy retains only in-frame clones and omits some. Altogether under 350,000 clones are present, around 89% being singletons, with the ten largest covering about 5%. The specimen sequenced was peripheral blood. The V gene is TRBV18, the J gene TRBJ1-5, with unresolved D. The sequence derives from a middle-aged man with acute or convalescent COVID-19. DNA of the CDR3: TGTGCCAGCTCACCTGCGACTCGGCAGCCCCAGCATTTT. Encoded protein: CASSPATRQPQHF.